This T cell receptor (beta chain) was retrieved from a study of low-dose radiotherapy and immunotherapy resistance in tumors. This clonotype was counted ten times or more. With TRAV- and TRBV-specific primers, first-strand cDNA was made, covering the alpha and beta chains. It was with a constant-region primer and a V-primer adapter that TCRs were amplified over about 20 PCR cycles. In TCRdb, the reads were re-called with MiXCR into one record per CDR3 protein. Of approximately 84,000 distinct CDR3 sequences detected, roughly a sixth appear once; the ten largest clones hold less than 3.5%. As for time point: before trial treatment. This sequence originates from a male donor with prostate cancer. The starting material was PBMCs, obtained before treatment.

The CDR3 region is CASSVGENTEAFF. The CDR3 DNA is TGTGCCAGCAGTGTTGGGGAGAACACTGAAGCTTTCTTT. The chain uses TRBV2 and TRBJ1-1; D not resolved. Trimming left V 4 bases short and J 1 base short, with 7 bases between. This CDR3 comprises 13 residues. Per germline, CDR1 SNHLY and CDR2 FYNNEI. The complete variable domain, with remaining parts taken from reference TRBV2 and TRBJ1-1, reads EPEVTQTPSHQVTQMGQEVILRCVPISNHLYFYWYRQILGQKVEFLVSFYNNEISEKSEIFDDQFSVERPDGSNFTLKIRSTKLEDSAMYFCASSVGENTEAFFGQGTRLTVV.